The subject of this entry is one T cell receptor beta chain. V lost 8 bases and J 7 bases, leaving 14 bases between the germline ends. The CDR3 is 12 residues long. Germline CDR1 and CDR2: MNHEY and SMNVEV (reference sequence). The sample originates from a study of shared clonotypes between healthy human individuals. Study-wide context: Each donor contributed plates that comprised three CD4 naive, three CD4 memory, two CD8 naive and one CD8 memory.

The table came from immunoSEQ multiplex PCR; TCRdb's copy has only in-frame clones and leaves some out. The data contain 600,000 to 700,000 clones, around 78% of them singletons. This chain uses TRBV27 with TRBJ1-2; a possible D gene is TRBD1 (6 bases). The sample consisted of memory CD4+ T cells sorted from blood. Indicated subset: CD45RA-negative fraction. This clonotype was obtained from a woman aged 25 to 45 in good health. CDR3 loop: CASGGEGGGYTF. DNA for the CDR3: TGTGCCAGCGGGGGCGAGGGTGGTGGCTACACCTTC.